These 2 T cell receptor beta chains share one sample of origin, sequenced in a study of cytomegalovirus exposure and HLA in healthy donors. Only in-frame clones appear in the TCRdb table, and some are missing; sequencing was by immunoSEQ multiplex PCR. The sample shows fewer than 200,000 clones, approximately 81% of them seen only once. Sequenced input: PBMCs. The receptors stem from a man aged 18 to 30 in good health and CMV-seropositive.

CDR3 sequence reads: CASSLVRVMNTGELFF. The CDR3 DNA sequence: TGTGCCAGCAGCTTGGTGCGGGTCATGAACACCGGGGAGCTGTTTTTT. The chain has TRBV5-5 and TRBJ2-2; TRBD2 might be the D (5 bases). V dropped 0 bases and J dropped 1 base, with 10 bases sitting between them. This CDR3 spans 16 amino acids. Germline V gene data show CDR1 as SGHKS and CDR2 as YYEKEE (reference sequence).

V gene TRBV4-1 combines with J gene TRBJ2-5; 11 nucleotides agree with TRBD1. V dropped 3 bases and J dropped 5; count of bases not matched to a gene: 5. The CDR3 has 15 amino acids. CDR1 MGHRA and CDR2 YSYEKL come from the germline V gene. Here the CDR3 reads CASSQDRGHLETQYF. CDR3 bases: TGCGCCAGCAGCCAGGACAGGGGGCATTTGGAGACCCAGTACTTC.